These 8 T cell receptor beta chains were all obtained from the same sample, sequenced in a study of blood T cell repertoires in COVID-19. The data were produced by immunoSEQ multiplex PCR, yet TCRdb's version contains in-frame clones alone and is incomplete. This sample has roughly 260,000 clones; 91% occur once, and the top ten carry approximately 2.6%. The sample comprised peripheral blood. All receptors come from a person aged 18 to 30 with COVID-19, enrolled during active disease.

The CDR3 nucleotides read TGCGCCAGCAGCTTGGGCCGAACAAACAGGTTTAGGTGGGACGTCCTGACTTTC. Its translation: CASSLGRTNRFRWDVLTF. This rearrangement joins TRBV5-1 to TRBJ2-6, with TRBD1 as a possible D gene (5 bases). In germline, CDR1 is SGHRS, CDR2 YFSETQ. The ends were cut back, 0 bases at V and 11 bases at J, with 24 bases in the middle. The CDR3 spans 18 residues.

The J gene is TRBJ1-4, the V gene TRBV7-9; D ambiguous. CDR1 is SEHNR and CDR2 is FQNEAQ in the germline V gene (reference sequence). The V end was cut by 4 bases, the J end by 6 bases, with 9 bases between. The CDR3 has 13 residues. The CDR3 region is CASSYGRDEKLFF. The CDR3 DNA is TGTGCCAGCAGCTACGGGCGGGATGAAAAACTGTTTTTT.

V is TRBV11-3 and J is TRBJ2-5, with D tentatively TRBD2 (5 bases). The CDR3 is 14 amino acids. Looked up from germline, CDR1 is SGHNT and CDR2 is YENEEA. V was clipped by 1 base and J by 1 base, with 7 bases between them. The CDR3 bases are TGTGCCAGCAGCTTAGGAGGGAGCCAAGAGACCCAGTACTTC. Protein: CASSLGGSQETQYF.

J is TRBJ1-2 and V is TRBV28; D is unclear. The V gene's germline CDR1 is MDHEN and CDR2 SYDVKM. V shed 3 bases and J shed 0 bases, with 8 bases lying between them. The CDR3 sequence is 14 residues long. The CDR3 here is CASSFRTANYGYTF. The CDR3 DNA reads TGTGCCAGCAGTTTTCGGACTGCTAACTATGGCTACACCTTC.

In DNA, the CDR3 is TGTGCCATCAGTGAGTCCAGTTCCTACGAGCAGTACTTC. Residues: CAISESSSYEQYF. The V and J genes are TRBV10-3 and TRBJ2-7; unclear D gene. Germline V gene sequence: CDR1 ENHRY, CDR2 SYGVKD. CDR3 length: 13 residues. The V gene lost 0 bases and the J gene lost 1 base, with 4 bases spanning the gap.

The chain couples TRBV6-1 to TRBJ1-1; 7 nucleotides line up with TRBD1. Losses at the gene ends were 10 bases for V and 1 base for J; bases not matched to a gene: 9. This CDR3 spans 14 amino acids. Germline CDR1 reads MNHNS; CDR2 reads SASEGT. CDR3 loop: CATCMGTANTEAFF. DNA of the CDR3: TGTGCCACCTGTATGGGGACAGCGAACACTGAAGCTTTCTTT.

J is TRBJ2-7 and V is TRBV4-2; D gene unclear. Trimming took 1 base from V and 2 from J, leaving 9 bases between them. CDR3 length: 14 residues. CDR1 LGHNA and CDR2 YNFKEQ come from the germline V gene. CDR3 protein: CASSQVQATYEQYF. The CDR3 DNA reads TGTGCCAGCAGCCAAGTCCAGGCAACCTACGAGCAGTACTTC.

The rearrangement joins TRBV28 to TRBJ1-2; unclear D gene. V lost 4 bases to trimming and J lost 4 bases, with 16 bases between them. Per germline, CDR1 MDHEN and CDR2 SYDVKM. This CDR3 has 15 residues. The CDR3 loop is CASSSPSARPYGYTF. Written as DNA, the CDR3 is TGTGCCAGCAGTTCTCCTTCGGCGAGGCCCTATGGCTACACCTTC.